This TCR beta chain was captured in a study of T cells after yellow fever vaccination. Study-wide points: Though weaker, the secondary response peaked faster, on day 5 versus 15. In FACS-sorted repertoires, abundant clonotypes from the bulk population could appear as contaminants. Primary-vaccination clones mostly resurfaced post-booster (more than 95% CD4, 75% to 90% CD8).

Of note for this clonotype: Its antigen is not known.

By 5'RACE template switching, TCR cDNA was produced, with a universal primer site and UMIs added in the process. TCRdb used MiXCR to reprocess the 5' RACE reads, holding one entry per CDR3 protein. The table records roughly 170,000 distinct CDR3 sequences, roughly 8.8% of them present only once. This sequence originates from a man younger than 35 who received the YFV17D yellow fever vaccine. The sample was CD8+ T cells sorted from PBMCs, taken 45 days after the yellow fever booster vaccination.

The chain's CDR3 is CASSYVRFTGELFF. DNA for the CDR3: TGTGCCAGCAGTTACGTGCGGTTCACCGGGGAGCTGTTTTTT. The chain combines TRBV6-2 or TRBV6-3 with TRBJ2-2; D gene uncertain. The length of the CDR3 is 14 residues. The V end was cut by 2 bases, the J end by 4 bases, with 8 bases between. Germline CDR1 is MNHEY and CDR2 is SVGEGT.